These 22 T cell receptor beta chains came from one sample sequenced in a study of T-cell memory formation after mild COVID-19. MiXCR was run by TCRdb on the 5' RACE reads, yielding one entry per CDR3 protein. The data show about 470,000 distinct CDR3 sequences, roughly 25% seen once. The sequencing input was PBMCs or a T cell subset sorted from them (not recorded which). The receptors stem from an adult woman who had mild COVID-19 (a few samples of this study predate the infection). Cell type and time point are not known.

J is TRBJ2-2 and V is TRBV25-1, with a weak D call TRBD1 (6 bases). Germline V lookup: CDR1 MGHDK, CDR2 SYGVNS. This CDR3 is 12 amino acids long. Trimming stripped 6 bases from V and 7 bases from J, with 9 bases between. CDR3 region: CASRGANGELFF. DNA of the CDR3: TGTGCCAGCAGGGGGGCAAACGGGGAGCTGTTTTTT.

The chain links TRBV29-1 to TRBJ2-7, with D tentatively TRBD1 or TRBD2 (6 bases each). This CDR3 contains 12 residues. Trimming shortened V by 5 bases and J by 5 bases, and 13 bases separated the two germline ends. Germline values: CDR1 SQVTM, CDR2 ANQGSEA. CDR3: CSVSVGGHEQYF. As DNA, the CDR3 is TGCAGCGTTAGCGTCGGGGGCCACGAGCAGTACTTC.

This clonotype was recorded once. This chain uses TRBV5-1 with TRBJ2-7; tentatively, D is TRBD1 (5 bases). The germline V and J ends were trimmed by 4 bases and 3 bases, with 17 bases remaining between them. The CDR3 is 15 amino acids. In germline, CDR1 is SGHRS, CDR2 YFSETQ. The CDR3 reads CASSLSVERGYEQYF. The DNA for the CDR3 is TGCGCCAGCAGCCTGTCAGTAGAAAGGGGCTACGAGCAGTACTTC.

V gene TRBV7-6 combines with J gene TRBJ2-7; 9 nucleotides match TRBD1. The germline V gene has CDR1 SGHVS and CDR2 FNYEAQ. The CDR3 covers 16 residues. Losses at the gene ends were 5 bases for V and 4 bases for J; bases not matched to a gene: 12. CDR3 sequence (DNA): TGTGCCAGCAGCCCCCGTGCCGGGACAGGGTGGTACGAGCAGTACTTC. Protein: CASSPRAGTGWYEQYF. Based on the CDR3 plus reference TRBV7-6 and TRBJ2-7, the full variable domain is GAGVSQSPRYKVTKRGQDVALRCDPISGHVSLYWYRQALGQGPEFLTYFNYEAQQDKSGLPNDRFSAERPEGSISTLTIQRTEQRDSAMYRCASSPRAGTGWYEQYFGPGTRLTVT.

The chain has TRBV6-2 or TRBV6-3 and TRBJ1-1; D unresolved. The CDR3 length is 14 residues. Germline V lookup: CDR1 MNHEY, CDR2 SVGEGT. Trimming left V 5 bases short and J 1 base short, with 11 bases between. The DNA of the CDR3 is TGTGCCAGCAGTAGTGTAGGACCGAACACTGAAGCTTTCTTT. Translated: CASSSVGPNTEAFF.

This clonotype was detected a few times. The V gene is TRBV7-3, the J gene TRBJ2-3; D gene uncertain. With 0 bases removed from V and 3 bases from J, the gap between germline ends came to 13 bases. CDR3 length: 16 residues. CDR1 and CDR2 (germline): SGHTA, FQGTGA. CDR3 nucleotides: TGTGCCAGCAGCTTAACCCGTTCCGAGACAACAGATACGCAGTATTTT. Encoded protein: CASSLTRSETTDTQYF. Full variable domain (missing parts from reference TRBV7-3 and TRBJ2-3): GAGVSQTPSNKVTEKGKYVELRCDPISGHTALYWYRQSLGQGPEFLIYFQGTGAADDSGLPNDRFFAVRPEGSVSTLKIQRTERGDSAVYLCASSLTRSETTDTQYFGPGTRLTVL.

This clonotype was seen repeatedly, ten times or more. CDR3 loop: CASSLITGGGYEQYF. The CDR3 DNA reads TGTGCCAGCAGCCTTATTACCGGGGGTGGCTACGAGCAGTACTTC. The chain uses TRBV4-2 and TRBJ2-7, with D possibly matching TRBD2 (6 bases). Trimming removed 4 bases from V and 3 bases from J, with 16 bases in between. There are 15 residues in the CDR3. CDR1 is LGHNA, CDR2 YNFKEQ, per germline.

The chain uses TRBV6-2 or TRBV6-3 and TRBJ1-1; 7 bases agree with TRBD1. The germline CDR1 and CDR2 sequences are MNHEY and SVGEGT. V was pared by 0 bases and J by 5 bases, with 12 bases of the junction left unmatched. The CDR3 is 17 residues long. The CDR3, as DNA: TGTGCCAGCAGTTACTCGATTCGTATCAGGGGGGGAACTGAAGCTTTCTTT. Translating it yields CASSYSIRIRGGTEAFF.

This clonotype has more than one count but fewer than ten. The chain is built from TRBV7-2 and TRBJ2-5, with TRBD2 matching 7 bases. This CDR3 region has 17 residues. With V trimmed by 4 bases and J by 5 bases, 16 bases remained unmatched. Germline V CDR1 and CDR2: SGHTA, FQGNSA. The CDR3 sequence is CASSSKFRAGKVETQYF. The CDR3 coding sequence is TGTGCCAGCAGCTCAAAGTTCAGAGCGGGGAAAGTGGAGACCCAGTACTTC.

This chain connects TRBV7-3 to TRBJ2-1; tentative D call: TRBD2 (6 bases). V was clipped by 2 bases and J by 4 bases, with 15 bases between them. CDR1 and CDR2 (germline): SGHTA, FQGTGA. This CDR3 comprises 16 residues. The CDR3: CASSLLGSGVYNEQFF. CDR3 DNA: TGTGCCAGCAGCTTATTGGGTAGCGGAGTATACAATGAGCAGTTCTTC.

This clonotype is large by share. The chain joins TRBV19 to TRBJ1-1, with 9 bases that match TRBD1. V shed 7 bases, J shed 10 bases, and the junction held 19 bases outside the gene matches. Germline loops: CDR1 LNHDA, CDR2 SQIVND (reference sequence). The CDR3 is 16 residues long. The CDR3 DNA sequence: TGTGCCAGTATCGGGACAGGGTCTCGAGTATCAGGGGGAGCTTTCTTT. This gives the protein CASIGTGSRVSGGAFF.

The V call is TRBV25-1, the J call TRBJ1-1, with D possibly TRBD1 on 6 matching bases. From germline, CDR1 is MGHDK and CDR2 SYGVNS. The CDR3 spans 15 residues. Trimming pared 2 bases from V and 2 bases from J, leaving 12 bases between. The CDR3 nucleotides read TGTGCCAGCAGTGAAGACGGGGGACATAACACTGAAGCTTTCTTT. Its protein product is CASSEDGGHNTEAFF.

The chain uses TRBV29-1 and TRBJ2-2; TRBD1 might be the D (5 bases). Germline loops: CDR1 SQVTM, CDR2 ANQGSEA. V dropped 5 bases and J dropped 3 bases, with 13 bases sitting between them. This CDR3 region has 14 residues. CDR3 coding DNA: TGCAGCGTTTCCAGGGATCAGCACACCGGGGAGCTGTTTTTT. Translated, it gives CSVSRDQHTGELFF.

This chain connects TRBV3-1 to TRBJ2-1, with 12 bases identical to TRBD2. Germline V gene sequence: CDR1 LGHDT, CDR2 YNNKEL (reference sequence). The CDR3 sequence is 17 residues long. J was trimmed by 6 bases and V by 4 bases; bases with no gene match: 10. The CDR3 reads CASSPAYGLAGSNEQFF. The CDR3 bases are TGTGCCAGCAGCCCAGCCTACGGACTAGCGGGAAGCAATGAGCAGTTCTTC.

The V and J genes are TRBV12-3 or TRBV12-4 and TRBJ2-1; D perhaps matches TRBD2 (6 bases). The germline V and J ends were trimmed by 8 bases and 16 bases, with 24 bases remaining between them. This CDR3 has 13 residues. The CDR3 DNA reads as TGTGCCAGCGGACCAATGGAGGCTAGCGTTCATTTCTTC. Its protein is CASGPMEASVHFF.

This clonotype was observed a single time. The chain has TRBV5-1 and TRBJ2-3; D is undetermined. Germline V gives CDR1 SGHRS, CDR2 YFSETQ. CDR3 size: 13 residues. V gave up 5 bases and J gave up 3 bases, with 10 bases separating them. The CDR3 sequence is CASRDARTDTQYF. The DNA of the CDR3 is TGCGCCAGCAGGGACGCTAGGACAGATACGCAGTATTTT. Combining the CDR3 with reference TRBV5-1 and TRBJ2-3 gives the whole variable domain KAGVTQTPRYLIKTRGQQVTLSCSPISGHRSVSWYQQTPGQGLQFLFEYFSETQRNKGNFPGRFSGRQFSNSRSEMNVSTLELGDSALYLCASRDARTDTQYFGPGTRLTVL.

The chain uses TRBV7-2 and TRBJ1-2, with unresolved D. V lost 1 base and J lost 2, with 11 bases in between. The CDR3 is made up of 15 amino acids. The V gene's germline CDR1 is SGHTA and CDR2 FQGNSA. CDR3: CASSLDLGPNYGYTF. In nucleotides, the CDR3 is TGTGCCAGCAGCTTAGATCTAGGACCCAACTATGGCTACACCTTC.

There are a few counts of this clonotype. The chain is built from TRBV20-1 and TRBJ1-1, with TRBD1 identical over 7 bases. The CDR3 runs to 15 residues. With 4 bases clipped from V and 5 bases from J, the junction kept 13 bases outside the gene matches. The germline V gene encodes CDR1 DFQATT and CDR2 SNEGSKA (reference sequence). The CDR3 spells CSATPKDRTKTEAFF. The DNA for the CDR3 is TGCAGTGCTACCCCCAAGGACAGGACAAAGACTGAAGCTTTCTTT.

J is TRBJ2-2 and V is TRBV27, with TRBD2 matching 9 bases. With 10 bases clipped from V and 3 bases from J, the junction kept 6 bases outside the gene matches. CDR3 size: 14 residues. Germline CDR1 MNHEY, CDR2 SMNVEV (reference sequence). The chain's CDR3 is CATLAGADTGELFF. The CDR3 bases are TGTGCCACCTTAGCGGGGGCCGACACCGGGGAGCTGTTTTTT.

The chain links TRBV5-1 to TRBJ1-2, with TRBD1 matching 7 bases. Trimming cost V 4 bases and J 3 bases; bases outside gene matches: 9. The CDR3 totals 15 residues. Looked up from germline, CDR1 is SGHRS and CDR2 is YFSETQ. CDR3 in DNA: TGCGCCAGCAGCAAGCAGGGACAGTCTGACTATGGCTACACCTTC. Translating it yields CASSKQGQSDYGYTF. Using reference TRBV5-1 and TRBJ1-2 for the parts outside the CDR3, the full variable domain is KAGVTQTPRYLIKTRGQQVTLSCSPISGHRSVSWYQQTPGQGLQFLFEYFSETQRNKGNFPGRFSGRQFSNSRSEMNVSTLELGDSALYLCASSKQGQSDYGYTFGSGTRLTVV.

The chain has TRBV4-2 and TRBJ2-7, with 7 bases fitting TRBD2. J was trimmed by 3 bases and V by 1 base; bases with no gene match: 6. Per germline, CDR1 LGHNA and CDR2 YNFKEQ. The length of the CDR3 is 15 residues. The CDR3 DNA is TGTGCCAGCAGCCAAGGGGGGGGAATCGACTACGAGCAGTACTTC. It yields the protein CASSQGGGIDYEQYF.

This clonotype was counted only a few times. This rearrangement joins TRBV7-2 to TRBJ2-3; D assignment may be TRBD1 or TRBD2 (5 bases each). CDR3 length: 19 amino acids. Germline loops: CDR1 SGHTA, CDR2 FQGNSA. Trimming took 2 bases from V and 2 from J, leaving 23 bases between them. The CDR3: CASSLRGVGSGKNTDTQYF. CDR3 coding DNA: TGTGCCAGCAGCTTAAGGGGCGTGGGCAGCGGAAAAAACACAGATACGCAGTATTTT.